This TCR beta chain originates from a study of CD8+ T cells in alopecia areata (dated by TCRdb to 2017 to 2018). Broadly, across the study: The treated patients, all with moderate-to-severe alopecia areata, were enrolled in an open-label pilot trial of oral tofacitinib given at 5 to 10 mg twice daily. Clonality in the scalp was compared among normal scalp (n=4), patchy alopecia areata scalp (n=8), and alopecia totalis/universalis scalp (n=8). The study used high-throughput TCRbeta sequencing to examine T cell clonal expansion in alopecia areata, in both the C3H/HeJ mouse model and human patients. immunoSEQ multiplex PCR using 35 Vbeta forward primers and 13 Jbeta reverse primers was used to amplify TCRbeta CDR3 regions. In treated patients, disease severity was measured using the SALT score, which gives the percentage of scalp surface area affected. RNA was extracted with the PAXgene miRNA kit for fixed scalp, the miRNeasy kit for PBMCs, and the RNeasy kit for mouse skin. Tofacitinib-treated patients had biopsies at baseline and at 4 and 24 weeks of treatment, with a later scalp biopsy in several patients. Tofacitinib was given for 6 to 18 months, followed by 6 months of follow-up off drug to assess delayed response and recurrence. In humans, TCRbeta sequencing was performed on scalp tissue and on sorted CD4+ and CD8+ peripheral blood T cells from healthy controls and from patients with patchy or totalis/universalis alopecia areata. Points the paper makes about the study in general: Tofacitinib significantly decreased scalp clonality and the number of expanded CD8+ clones among the top 100 scalp clones. The treated cohort was small, with a single nonresponder, so links between baseline CD8+ expansion and response need larger studies. Shared TCR sequences between patients were less evident than in mice, which may be partly attributable to HLA diversity in the patient population. Resident alphabeta T cells in normal human skin are also sequenced, complicating scalp TCR repertoire analysis, unlike mouse skin dominated by gammadelta T cells. Many expanded lesional clones persisted in scalp and blood during tofacitinib treatment, which may partly explain relapse after stopping treatment. Compared with normal scalp, lesional scalp had higher clonality and more expanded CD8+ clones, particularly in alopecia totalis/universalis, a pattern that suggests antigenic drive.

The CDR3 numbers 16 residues from cysteine through phenylalanine. The DNA shown is the 48-base CDR3, in frame from base 1. CDR1 MNHEY and CDR2 SVGAGI are derived from the germline V gene. From V the trimming removes 2 bases and from J it removes 3 bases, while the gene matches leave 9 bases of the junction unaccounted for. Comment on this clone: Which antigen it targets is not known. No much larger clone is present one base from it, and per-base qualities are unavailable.

In the paper's terms, the time point label means: about 4 weeks on oral tofacitinib. The sample's treatment or condition label, decoded: oral pan-JAK inhibitor, 5-10 mg twice daily. Peripheral blood and lesional scalp punch biopsies were obtained from patients with alopecia areata. After PBMCs were isolated by density centrifugation and stained for CD3, CD4 and CD8, a FACSAria was used to sort CD4+ and CD8+ T cells. Library generation was performed with the immunoSEQ multiplex PCR assay. RNA was extracted from all samples and reverse transcribed into cDNA, which served as template for TCR sequencing. First-strand cDNA was synthesized with SuperScript III using a 2:1 mix of oligo-dT and random hexamers. Amplification bias was assessed with a synthetic immune receptor repertoire, and residual bias was removed computationally. Per the authors' processing: Raw reads were preprocessed to remove errors, and CDR3 was defined according to IMGT conventions as the region from the conserved cysteine to phenylalanine. Clonality was calculated as 1 minus Shannon entropy normalized by log2 of the number of productive unique TCRs. Scalp TCRbeta sequences were cross-referenced with sorted blood CD4 and CD8 repertoires so that the CD4 or CD8 identity of scalp clones could be inferred. Held by TCRdb, this immuneACCESS table contains in-frame sequences only and omits some clones. Under half of the omission traces to an unresolved V gene where checked; the cause of the rest is unknown. The V and J calls and clone size come from that table; D and trimming were worked out from the DNA. Within this sample are approximately 140,000 clones, with about 86% of them counted one time only. The ten largest make up about 13% of the sample.

The chain joins TRBV6-5 to TRBJ2-7, with 8 bases matching TRBD2. This TCR derives from a human donor with alopecia areata. The sample consisted of CD8+ T cells sorted from blood, taken at week 4, from a patient treated with tofacitinib. Here the CDR3 is given as CASSYPRPGGLYEQYF. The bases are TGTGCCAGCAGTTACCCCCGCCCGGGGGGGCTCTACGAGCAGTACTTC.